Here is one TCR beta chain with its context. The antigen is not known. This sample is drawn from a study of Graves' ophthalmopathy and Graves' hyperthyroidism. Study conclusions and caveats: Ophthalmopathy progression was predicted by the model at approximately 71% sensitivity and 72.22% specificity. Most expanded clonotypes in thyroid above 0.001 frequency also showed up in blood.

RNA served as the template for amplifying TCR beta CDR3 regions. Second-round multiplex PCR came after first-round RT-PCR with HTBI primers. TCRdb fed the multiplex PCR reads into MiXCR, producing one record per CDR3 protein. The profile shows more than 550,000 distinct CDR3 sequences, approximately 39% of them singletons. V was pared by 4 bases and J by 5 bases, with 14 bases between. Germline CDR1 and CDR2: DFQATT and SNEGSKA (reference sequence). This CDR3 region has 14 residues. It was on clinical symptoms, serum thyroxine, TRAb, thyroid ultrasound and orbital computed tomography that diagnosis relied. A roughly 9.1 ml volume of fresh peripheral blood provided the PBMCs.

V is TRBV20-1 and J is TRBJ2-2; D perhaps matches TRBD1 (6 bases). This receptor was taken from an adult man with Graves' ophthalmopathy. The sequenced sample consisted of peripheral blood. The CDR3 bases are TGCAGTGCTAATGTGCAGGGGCATACCGGGGAGCTGTTTTTT. As protein: CSANVQGHTGELFF.